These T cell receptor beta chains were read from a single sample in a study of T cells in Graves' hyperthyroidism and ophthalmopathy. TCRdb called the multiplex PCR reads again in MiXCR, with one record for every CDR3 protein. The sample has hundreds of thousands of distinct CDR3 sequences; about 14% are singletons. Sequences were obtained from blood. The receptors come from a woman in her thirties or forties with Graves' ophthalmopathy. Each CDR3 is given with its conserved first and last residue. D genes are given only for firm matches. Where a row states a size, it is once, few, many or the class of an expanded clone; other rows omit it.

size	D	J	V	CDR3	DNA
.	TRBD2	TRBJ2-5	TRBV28	CASSLIGGSQETQYF	TGTGCCAGCAGTTTAATCGGCGGGAGTCAAGAGACCCAGTACTTC
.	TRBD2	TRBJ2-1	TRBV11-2	CASSFSAGPYNEQFF	TGTGCCAGCAGCTTCTCAGCGGGGCCCTACAATGAGCAGTTCTTC
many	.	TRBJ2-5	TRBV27	CASSLSGSEAQETQYF	TGTGCCAGCAGTTTATCGGGCTCTGAGGCCCAAGAGACCCAGTACTTC
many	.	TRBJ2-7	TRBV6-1	CASSEAGTSLEQYF	TGTGCCAGCAGTGAAGCGGGGACCTCCCTCGAGCAGTACTTC
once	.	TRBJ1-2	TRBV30	CAWRETSRYYGYTF	TGTGCCTGGAGAGAGACATCTCGGTACTATGGCTACACCTTC
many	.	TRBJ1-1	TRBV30	CAWNPGRGTEAFF	TGTGCCTGGAACCCGGGACGAGGTACTGAAGCTTTCTTT
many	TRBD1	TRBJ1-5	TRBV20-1	CSARDPGGQPQHF	TGCAGTGCTAGAGACCCAGGGGGTCAGCCCCAGCATTTT
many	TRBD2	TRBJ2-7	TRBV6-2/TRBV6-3	CASSQSGTSLVLYF	TGTGCCAGCAGTCAATCCGGGACTAGCTTGGTCCTGTACTTC
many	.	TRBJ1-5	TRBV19	CASSTRQDRGLGNQPQHF	TGTGCCAGTAGTACACGACAGGATCGGGGCCTGGGCAATCAGCCCCAGCATTTT
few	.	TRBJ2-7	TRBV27	CASSLEAFGSYEQYF	TGTGCCAGCAGTTTAGAGGCCTTCGGCTCCTACGAGCAGTACTTC
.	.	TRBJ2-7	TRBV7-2	CASSLSTASSQYF	TGTGCCAGCAGCTTAAGTACAGCAAGTAGCCAGTACTTC